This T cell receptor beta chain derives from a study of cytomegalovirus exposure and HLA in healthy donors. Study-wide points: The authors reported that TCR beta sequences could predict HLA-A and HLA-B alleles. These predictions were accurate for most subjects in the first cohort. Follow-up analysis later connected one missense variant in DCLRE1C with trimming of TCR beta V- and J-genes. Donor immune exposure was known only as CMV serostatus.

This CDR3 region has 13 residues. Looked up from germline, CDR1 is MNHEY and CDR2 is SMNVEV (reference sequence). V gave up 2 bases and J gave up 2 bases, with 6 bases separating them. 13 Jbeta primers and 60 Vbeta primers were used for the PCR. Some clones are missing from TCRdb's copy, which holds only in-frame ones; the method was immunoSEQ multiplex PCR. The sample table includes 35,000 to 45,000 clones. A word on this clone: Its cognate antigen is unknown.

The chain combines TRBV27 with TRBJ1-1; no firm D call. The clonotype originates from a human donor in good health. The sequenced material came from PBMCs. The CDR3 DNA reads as TGTGCCAGCAGTTTAACACGAAACACTGAAGCTTTCTTT. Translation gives CASSLTRNTEAFF.